Included here is one T cell receptor beta chain sequence, with context. Its matching antigen is unknown. This sample includes further DNA sequences coding for the same CDR3. Germline trimming cut 8 bases from V and 4 bases from J; bases unmatched to any gene: 14. Germline lookup yields CDR1 SGHRS and CDR2 YFSETQ. The CDR3 covers 17 residues. The sample comes from a study of shared clonotypes between healthy human individuals. About 33,000 T cell genomes (around 190 ng DNA) went into each sorted-subset replicate. Sequencing used immunoSEQ multiplex PCR; TCRdb keeps in-frame clones, though not all of them. The sample contains approximately 340,000 clones, 70% to 75% of which appear only once. Findings of the study overall: Naive CD4 clonotype sharing across a handful of donors was 4.5% to 6%. Generation probabilities were higher for clonotypes shared across all four sorted-subset donors than for unshared ones.

Splitting of CD4+ cells produced CD45RA+ naive and CD45RA-negative memory subsets. The chain combines TRBV5-1 with TRBJ2-5; 13 bases map to TRBD2. Material: memory CD4+ T cells sorted from blood. Subset specified: CD45RA-negative fraction. This clonotype originated in a man younger than 45 in good health. The CDR3 DNA reads TGCGCCAGTAGCGAGGGACTAGCGGGAAATCTCGCAGAGACCCAGTACTTC. Its protein product is CASSEGLAGNLAETQYF.